These T cell receptor beta chains were read from a single sample in a study of type 1 regulatory T cells. One entry per CDR3 protein, called by TCRdb with MiXCR from the reads. The sample lists 90,000 to 100,000 distinct CDR3 sequences; 31% were seen once. The specimen was CD4+ T cells, either the whole sample or a sorted fraction (not recorded which). The receptor source for this set is a human donor in good health. Both conserved end residues are part of each CDR3. The D gene is left open where the match is weak. Only some rows state a clone size, as once, few, many or a class for expanded clones.

size: few
V: TRBV12-3/TRBV12-4
D: TRBD1
length: 14
J: TRBJ1-2
DNA: TGTGCCAGCAGTCCCCGACAGGGGGCATCTGGCTACACCTTC
CDR3: CASSPRQGASGYTF

size: -
V: TRBV7-9
D: -
length: 15
J: TRBJ1-5
DNA: TGTGCCAGCAGCTCGGGTAATGTGGGCAATCAGCCCCAGCATTTT
CDR3: CASSSGNVGNQPQHF

size: -
V: TRBV6-1
D: -
length: 13
J: TRBJ2-7
DNA: TGTGCCAGCAGTGAAGCCGGGGCCCTCGAGCAGTACTTC
CDR3: CASSEAGALEQYF

size: -
V: TRBV2
D: -
length: 15
J: TRBJ2-5
DNA: TGTGCCAGCACCCCCCGGATCGTAGCGCGAGAGACCCAGTACTTC
CDR3: CASTPRIVARETQYF

size: -
V: TRBV5-1
D: -
length: 14
J: TRBJ2-1
DNA: TGCGCCAGCGGAACAAGGAGCTCCTACAATGAGCAGTTCTTC
CDR3: CASGTRSSYNEQFF

size: few
V: TRBV7-6
D: -
length: 18
J: TRBJ2-7
DNA: TGTGCCAGCAGCTTGGGTTTTTCAGGGCAAGGCTTTCCCTACGAGCAGTACTTC
CDR3: CASSLGFSGQGFPYEQYF

size: -
V: TRBV5-1
D: -
length: 15
J: TRBJ1-2
DNA: TGCGCCAGCAGCTTTGAAGGACAGCTCGTTTTTGGCTACACCTTC
CDR3: CASSFEGQLVFGYTF

size: few
V: TRBV4-3
D: TRBD2
length: 18
J: TRBJ2-2
DNA: TGCGCCAGCAGCCCGGGACTAGCGGGAGGGGGGAACACCGGGGAGCTGTTTTTT
CDR3: CASSPGLAGGGNTGELFF

size: -
V: TRBV20-1
D: -
length: 15
J: TRBJ2-7
DNA: TGCAGTGCTAGAGATTCAGGGGCTCTAACCTACGAGCAGTACTTC
CDR3: CSARDSGALTYEQYF

size: -
V: TRBV30
D: -
length: 14
J: TRBJ1-1
DNA: TGTGCCTGGAAACAGGGCCCCGGCTGGACTGAAGCTTTCTTT
CDR3: CAWKQGPGWTEAFF

size: few
V: TRBV6-2/TRBV6-3
D: TRBD2
length: 15
J: TRBJ2-7
DNA: TGTGCCAGCAGTTACCGGCTAGCGGGATCCTACGAGCAGTACTTC
CDR3: CASSYRLAGSYEQYF

size: few
V: TRBV5-1
D: TRBD1
length: 17
J: TRBJ2-1
DNA: TGCGCCAGCAGCACCCGGGACAGGGGGCTACGGTACAATGAGCAGTTCTTC
CDR3: CASSTRDRGLRYNEQFF

size: -
V: TRBV6-1
D: -
length: 12
J: TRBJ2-1
DNA: TGTGCCAGCAGTGACTACGGCAATGAGCAGTTCTTC
CDR3: CASSDYGNEQFF

size: few
V: TRBV4-3
D: TRBD2
length: 15
J: TRBJ2-7
DNA: TGCGCCAGCAGCCAAGAGTTAGCGGGGTCCTACGAGCAGTACTTC
CDR3: CASSQELAGSYEQYF

size: -
V: TRBV28
D: TRBD1
length: 17
J: TRBJ2-5
DNA: TGTGCCAGCAGCTCCGGATCAATGACAGGGGCCGCCGAGGGCCAGTACTTC
CDR3: CASSSGSMTGAAEGQYF

size: -
V: TRBV29-1
D: -
length: 13
J: TRBJ1-4
DNA: TGCAGCGTTGAACGAGTGGTGGGTGAAAAACTGTTTTTT
CDR3: CSVERVVGEKLFF

size: -
V: TRBV15
D: -
length: 13
J: TRBJ2-1
DNA: TGTGCCACCGCGCGGTATTCCTACAATGAGCAGTTCTTC
CDR3: CATARYSYNEQFF

size: once
V: TRBV11-1
D: -
length: 15
J: TRBJ2-1
DNA: TGTGCCAGCAGCGCCCTGGGGGGGGCAGGAGATGAGCAGTTCTTC
CDR3: CASSALGGAGDEQFF

size: once
V: TRBV4-3
D: -
length: 17
J: TRBJ2-2
DNA: TGCGCCAGCAGCCAAGCCCCCTGGCAGGCGAACACCGGGGAGCTGTTTTTT
CDR3: CASSQAPWQANTGELFF

size: -
V: TRBV6-5
D: TRBD1
length: 14
J: TRBJ2-4
DNA: TGTGCCAGCAGAAAGGACAGGGGGCTGGACATTCAGTACTTC
CDR3: CASRKDRGLDIQYF

size: -
V: TRBV5-6
D: TRBD1
length: 13
J: TRBJ1-1
DNA: TGTGCCAGCAGCAGGACAGGGGTGGTGGAAGCTTTCTTT
CDR3: CASSRTGVVEAFF

size: few
V: TRBV20-1
D: TRBD1
length: 14
J: TRBJ2-7
DNA: TGCAGTGCTAGAGCTACCAACAGGGGTGGTGAGCAGTACTTC
CDR3: CSARATNRGGEQYF

size: -
V: TRBV20-1
D: -
length: 13
J: TRBJ2-3
DNA: TGCAGTGCCAAGACAGAGATCACAGATACGCAGTATTTT
CDR3: CSAKTEITDTQYF

size: -
V: TRBV5-1
D: -
length: 14
J: TRBJ1-1
DNA: TGCGCCAGCACCGCAAGCGTTGTGAACACTGAAGCTTTCTTT
CDR3: CASTASVVNTEAFF

size: -
V: TRBV10-2
D: -
length: 14
J: TRBJ2-7
DNA: TGCGCCAGCAGGCTAGGGGTGAGCTCCTACGAGCAGTACTTC
CDR3: CASRLGVSSYEQYF

size: -
V: TRBV6-5
D: TRBD1
length: 19
J: TRBJ2-6
DNA: TGTGCCAGCAGTTACTCCCCGGGACAGGCGCACTCTGGGGCCAACGTCCTGACTTTC
CDR3: CASSYSPGQAHSGANVLTF

size: -
V: TRBV7-7
D: TRBD2
length: 16
J: TRBJ2-1
DNA: TGTGCCAGCAGCTCGGATACTAGCGGGATCGGCAATGAGCAGTTCTTC
CDR3: CASSSDTSGIGNEQFF

size: few
V: TRBV7-2
D: TRBD1
length: 15
J: TRBJ2-7
DNA: TGTGCCAGCAGCCTAACCGGGACAGGCCTCTACGAGCAGTACTTC
CDR3: CASSLTGTGLYEQYF

size: few
V: TRBV7-8
D: TRBD2
length: 16
J: TRBJ2-1
DNA: TGTGCCAGCAGCCTACCCGGGGGGATTCAGCCGAGCCCGCAGTTCTTC
CDR3: CASSLPGGIQPSPQFF

size: -
V: TRBV7-9
D: -
length: 13
J: TRBJ2-7
DNA: TGTGCCAGCAGCTTATTTGCGTCCTACGAGCAGTACTTC
CDR3: CASSLFASYEQYF

size: -
V: TRBV19
D: TRBD2
length: 18
J: TRBJ2-1
DNA: TGTGCCAGCAGATATTCTAGCGGACAACATAGCTCCTACAATGAGCAGTTCTTC
CDR3: CASRYSSGQHSSYNEQFF

size: -
V: TRBV18
D: TRBD1
length: 19
J: TRBJ1-5
DNA: TGTGCCAGCTCACCATCGGGATGGGGACAGGGGATTTCCAATCAGCCCCAGCATTTT
CDR3: CASSPSGWGQGISNQPQHF

size: -
V: TRBV2
D: -
length: 14
J: TRBJ2-7
DNA: TGTGCCAGCAGTGGTCGGGAGCTCGCGCACGAGCAGTACTTC
CDR3: CASSGRELAHEQYF

size: few
V: TRBV29-1
D: -
length: 15
J: TRBJ2-5
DNA: TGCAGCTCCCCAGTCGGCAGCGCCGCGGGGGAGACCCAGTACTTC
CDR3: CSSPVGSAAGETQYF

size: -
V: TRBV6-5
D: -
length: 16
J: TRBJ2-2
DNA: TGTGCCAGCAGATCTCCGAGGCAGGAGAACACCGGGGAGCTGTTTTTT
CDR3: CASRSPRQENTGELFF

size: -
V: TRBV4-3
D: -
length: 15
J: TRBJ2-2
DNA: -
CDR3: CASSQVSFGAGELFF

size: -
V: TRBV28
D: -
length: 13
J: TRBJ1-2
DNA: TGTGCCAGCGGGTCCCAGCCTATAGATGGCTACACCTTC
CDR3: CASGSQPIDGYTF

size: few
V: TRBV19
D: -
length: 15
J: TRBJ2-7
DNA: TGTGCCAGTAGTATCTCGGGACTCGAAGCCTACGAGCAGTACTTC
CDR3: CASSISGLEAYEQYF

size: few
V: TRBV6-5
D: -
length: 13
J: TRBJ1-1
DNA: TGTGCCAGCAGCCCCCCCCCAAACACTGAAGCTTTCTTT
CDR3: CASSPPPNTEAFF

size: few
V: TRBV5-1
D: TRBD1
length: 16
J: TRBJ1-1
DNA: TGCGCCAGCAGCTTGAAGGGGCAGGGGGGTAGTACTGAAGCTTTCTTT
CDR3: CASSLKGQGGSTEAFF

size: -
V: TRBV7-9
D: -
length: 18
J: TRBJ1-1
DNA: TGTGCCAGCAGCTTAGGCATTTCGGGGACAAGGTCCAACACTGAAGCTTTCTTT
CDR3: CASSLGISGTRSNTEAFF

size: -
V: TRBV7-2
D: -
length: 14
J: TRBJ2-7
DNA: TGTGCCAGCAGCTTAGTACCCAGCTCCTACGAGCAGTACTTC
CDR3: CASSLVPSSYEQYF

size: -
V: TRBV28
D: -
length: 16
J: TRBJ2-7
DNA: TGTGCCAGCAGTTTATTTCCCGGGACCAAAAGCCACGAGCAGTACTTC
CDR3: CASSLFPGTKSHEQYF

size: few
V: TRBV20-1
D: TRBD2
length: 14
J: TRBJ2-7
DNA: TGCAGTGCTGACAGTCTGGCGGGGGTGTACGAGCAGTACTTC
CDR3: CSADSLAGVYEQYF

size: few
V: TRBV20-1
D: -
length: 19
J: TRBJ1-5
DNA: TGCAGTGCTAGAGATGGGCGGCAGGTGAGCACTTATAGCAATCAGCCCCAGCATTTT
CDR3: CSARDGRQVSTYSNQPQHF

size: -
V: TRBV6-5
D: TRBD2
length: 13
J: TRBJ2-2
DNA: TGTGCCAGCAAATGGGGGGGCACCGGGGAGCTGTTTTTT
CDR3: CASKWGGTGELFF

size: -
V: TRBV4-2
D: -
length: 14
J: TRBJ1-1
DNA: TGTGCCAGCAGCCCCTCGGACCGGAACACTGAAGCTTTCTTT
CDR3: CASSPSDRNTEAFF

size: few
V: TRBV4-2
D: -
length: 16
J: TRBJ2-1
DNA: TGTGCCAGCAGCCAAGACAGGAGGTTCGCATACAATGAGCAGTTCTTC
CDR3: CASSQDRRFAYNEQFF

size: few
V: TRBV13
D: TRBD2
length: 18
J: TRBJ2-1
DNA: TGTGCCAGCAGTTCGGGACTAGCGGGTCTCACCTCCTACAATGAGCAGTTCTTC
CDR3: CASSSGLAGLTSYNEQFF

size: few
V: TRBV20-1
D: -
length: 14
J: TRBJ1-5
DNA: TGCAGTGCCAGTCGGGGGGTGAGCAATCAGCCCCAGCATTTT
CDR3: CSASRGVSNQPQHF

size: -
V: TRBV9
D: TRBD1
length: 15
J: TRBJ2-2
DNA: TGTGCCAGCAGCGTAGGACAGGGGGCGGCCGGGGAGCTGTTTTTT
CDR3: CASSVGQGAAGELFF

size: few
V: TRBV10-3
D: -
length: 17
J: TRBJ2-3
DNA: TGTGCCATCAGTGACCCGTTGAACAGGAGGAACACAGATACGCAGTATTTT
CDR3: CAISDPLNRRNTDTQYF

size: few
V: TRBV7-8
D: TRBD1
length: 14
J: TRBJ2-5
DNA: TGTGCCAGCAGCTTACCAGGGGGCCAAGAGACCCAGTACTTC
CDR3: CASSLPGGQETQYF

size: -
V: TRBV7-9
D: -
length: 12
J: TRBJ1-1
DNA: TGTGCCACCGGAGTCGTGTACACTGAAGCTTTCTTT
CDR3: CATGVVYTEAFF

size: once
V: TRBV6-2/TRBV6-3
D: TRBD2
length: 15
J: TRBJ2-3
DNA: TGTGCCAGCAGTTACAGCGGGAGAGGAGTAGATACGCAGTATTTT
CDR3: CASSYSGRGVDTQYF